This T cell receptor (beta chain) was profiled in a study of blood T cell repertoires in COVID-19. Trimming took 4 bases from V and 4 from J, leaving 8 bases between them. CDR3 length equals 13 residues. Germline loops: CDR1 SGHNT, CDR2 YYREEE (reference sequence). Method: immunoSEQ multiplex PCR; TCRdb's copy keeps in-frame clones and lacks some. The table lists roughly 400,000 clones, around 91% of them singletons, with roughly 1.1% in the top ten. The TCR originated in a man aged 30-40 years who had recovered from COVID-19. The chain joins TRBV5-4 to TRBJ2-2; no clear D gene. Material for sequencing was PBMCs or T cells enriched from blood (not recorded which). For the CDR3, the DNA is TGTGCCAGCAGCACCAAGAGCACCGGGGAGCTGTTTTTT. Translation: CASSTKSTGELFF. The full variable domain, completed using reference TRBV5-4 and TRBJ2-2, is ETGVTQSPTHLIKTRGQQVTLRCSSQSGHNTVSWYQQALGQGPQFIFQYYREEENGRGNFPPRFSGLQFPNYSSELNVNALELDDSALYLCASSTKSTGELFFGEGSRLTVL.